The source of this T cell receptor beta chain is a study of T cell repertoires in cytomegalovirus infection. Study background: Recently described HLA-C-restricted plus well-studied HLA-B-restricted CMV epitopes were used.

This CDR3 is built from 19 residues. Germline V gene sequence: CDR1 MNHEY, CDR2 SMNVEV (reference sequence). V gave up 4 bases and J gave up 7 bases; unmatched junction bases: 21. Via MiXCR, TCRdb re-called the reads, giving one row per CDR3 protein. The table lists about 55,000 distinct CDR3 sequences, around 20% of them singletons. This clonotype came up a few times. The target antigen is unknown. V and J are TRBV27 and TRBJ2-3; TRBD1 agrees at 9 bases. The specimen comprised CD8+ T cells from cultured PBMCs, sampled from culture after CMV antigen stimulation. The sequence derives from a human donor in good health (CMV status not recorded). Some clones in this sample may be carry-over from other donors' samples. The CDR3 here is CASSSLQGAQRAGRYTQYF. CDR3 in DNA: TGTGCCAGCAGTTCGTTACAGGGGGCGCAAAGGGCAGGGAGGTATACGCAGTATTTT.